This TCR beta chain was captured in a study of T cell repertoires in cytomegalovirus infection. The wider study: Indications of both CMV infection and matching HLA type were provided by public TCR beta signatures. Broader study findings: The study found HLA-C-restricted CMV-specific TCR beta clonotypes dominating the ex vivo response.

TCRdb recomputed calls from the reads with MiXCR, one row per CDR3 protein. The sample consists of over 300,000 distinct CDR3 sequences, roughly 9.5% of them appearing once. Worth noting for this clonotype: The antigen remains undetermined.

The sequence was collected from a human donor in good health (CMV status not recorded). Some clones in this sample may be carry-over from other donors' samples. Material for sequencing was PBMCs.

This chain's CDR3 is CASTSGRGTYEQYF. The CDR3, as DNA: TGTGCCAGTACCTCGGGCAGGGGGACCTACGAGCAGTACTTC. The chain couples TRBV19 to TRBJ2-7; 7 positions agree with TRBD1. This CDR3 has 14 residues. Germline values: CDR1 LNHDA, CDR2 SQIVND (reference sequence). With 7 bases clipped from V and 2 bases from J, the junction kept 8 bases outside the gene matches.